This TCR beta chain was found in a study of sequential checkpoint blockade in melanoma. This clone was detected only once. Treatment of the sample: randomized to nivolumab then ipilimumab (arm A) or the reverse (arm B). The germline V gene has CDR1 KGHSH and CDR2 LQKENI. The CDR3 has 20 residues. Trimming cost V 5 bases and J 4 bases; bases outside gene matches: 25. This table comes from immunoSEQ multiplex PCR, and its TCRdb copy is limited to in-frame clones, with some not included. The top ten clones hold about 27% of a sample with tens of thousands of clones, roughly 80% of them seen once. V is TRBV18 and J is TRBJ1-2, with TRBD1 matching over 7 bases. Sequenced material: CD8+ T cells sorted from blood (inferred from file names), taken from a patient given nivolumab and ipilimumab in sequence. This sequence originates from a human donor with melanoma. The CDR3 bases are TGTGCCAGCTCATCCTTAGACTGGACAGGCCGTACTATCTTCGGCTATGGCTACACCTTC. Translating gives CASSSLDWTGRTIFGYGYTF.